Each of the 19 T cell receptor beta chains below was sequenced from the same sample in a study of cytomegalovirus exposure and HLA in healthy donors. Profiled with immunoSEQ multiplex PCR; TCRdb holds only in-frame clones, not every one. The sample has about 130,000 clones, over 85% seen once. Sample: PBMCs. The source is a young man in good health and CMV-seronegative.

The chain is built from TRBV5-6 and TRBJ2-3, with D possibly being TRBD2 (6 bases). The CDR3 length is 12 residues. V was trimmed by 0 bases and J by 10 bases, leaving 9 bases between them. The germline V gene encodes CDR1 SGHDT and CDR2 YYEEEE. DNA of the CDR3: TGTGCCAGCAGCTTGGGGGGGGTGGCGCAGTATTTT. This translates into CASSLGGVAQYF.

CDR3 in amino acids: CASSLLAGEQFF. The CDR3 bases are TGTGCCAGCAGTTTATTAGCCGGTGAGCAGTTCTTC. The chain links TRBV27 to TRBJ2-1; D is unresolved. CDR3 length: 12 amino acids. CDR1 is MNHEY, CDR2 SMNVEV, per germline (reference sequence). V lost 1 base to trimming and J lost 9 bases, with 7 bases between them.

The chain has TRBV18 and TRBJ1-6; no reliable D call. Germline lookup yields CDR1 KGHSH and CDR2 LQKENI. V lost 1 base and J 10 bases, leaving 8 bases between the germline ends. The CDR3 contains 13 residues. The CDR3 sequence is CASSPQAESPLHF. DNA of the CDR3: TGTGCCAGCTCACCACAGGCGGAGTCACCCCTCCACTTT.

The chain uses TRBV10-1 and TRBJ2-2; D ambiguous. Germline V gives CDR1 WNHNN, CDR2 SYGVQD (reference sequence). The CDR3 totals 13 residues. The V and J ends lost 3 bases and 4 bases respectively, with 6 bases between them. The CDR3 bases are TGCGCCAGCAGTGACAGAAGCACCGGGGAGCTGTTTTTT. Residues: CASSDRSTGELFF.

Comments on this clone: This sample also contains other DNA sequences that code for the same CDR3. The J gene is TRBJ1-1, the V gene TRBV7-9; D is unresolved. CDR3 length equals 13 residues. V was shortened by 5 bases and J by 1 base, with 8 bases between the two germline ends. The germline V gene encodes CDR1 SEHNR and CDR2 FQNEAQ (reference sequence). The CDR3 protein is CASSPEGNTEAFF. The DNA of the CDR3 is TGTGCCAGCAGCCCCGAGGGGAACACTGAAGCTTTCTTT.

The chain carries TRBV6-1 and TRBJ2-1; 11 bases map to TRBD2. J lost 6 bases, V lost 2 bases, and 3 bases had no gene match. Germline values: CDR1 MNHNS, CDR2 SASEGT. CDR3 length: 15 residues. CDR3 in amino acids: CASSELAGGFNEQFF. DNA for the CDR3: TGTGCCAGCAGTGAATTAGCGGGGGGGTTCAATGAGCAGTTCTTC.

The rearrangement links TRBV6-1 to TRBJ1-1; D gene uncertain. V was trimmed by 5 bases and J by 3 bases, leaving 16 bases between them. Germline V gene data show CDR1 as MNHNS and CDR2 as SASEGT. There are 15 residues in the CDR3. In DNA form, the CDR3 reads TGTGCCAGCAGTTTTTACGGGGTCTTGTACACTGAAGCTTTCTTT. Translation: CASSFYGVLYTEAFF.

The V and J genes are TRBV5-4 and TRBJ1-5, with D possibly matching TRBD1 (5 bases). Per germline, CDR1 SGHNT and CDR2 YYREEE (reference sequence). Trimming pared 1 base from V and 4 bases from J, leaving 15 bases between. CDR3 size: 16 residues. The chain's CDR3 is CASSLYGGGMNQPQHF. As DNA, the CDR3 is TGTGCCAGCAGCTTGTATGGGGGGGGGATGAATCAGCCCCAGCATTTT.

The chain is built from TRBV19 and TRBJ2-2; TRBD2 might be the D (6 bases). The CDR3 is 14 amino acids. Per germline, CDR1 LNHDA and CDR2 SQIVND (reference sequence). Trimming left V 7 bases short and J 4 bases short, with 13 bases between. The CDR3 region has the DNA TGTGCCAGTATCAATCTGGGGGGCACCGGGGAGCTGTTTTTT. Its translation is CASINLGGTGELFF.

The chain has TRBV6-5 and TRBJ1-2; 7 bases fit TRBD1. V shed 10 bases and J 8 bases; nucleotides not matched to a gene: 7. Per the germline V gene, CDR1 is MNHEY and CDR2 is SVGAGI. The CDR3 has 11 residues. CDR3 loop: CATYNRGGYTF. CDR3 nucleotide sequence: TGTGCCACCTATAACAGGGGCGGCTACACCTTC.

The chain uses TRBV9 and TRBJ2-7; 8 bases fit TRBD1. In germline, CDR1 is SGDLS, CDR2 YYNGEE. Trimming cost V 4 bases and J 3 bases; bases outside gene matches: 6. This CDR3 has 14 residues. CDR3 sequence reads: CASSSEGQVYEQYF. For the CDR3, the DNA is TGTGCCAGCAGCTCGGAGGGACAGGTCTACGAGCAGTACTTC.

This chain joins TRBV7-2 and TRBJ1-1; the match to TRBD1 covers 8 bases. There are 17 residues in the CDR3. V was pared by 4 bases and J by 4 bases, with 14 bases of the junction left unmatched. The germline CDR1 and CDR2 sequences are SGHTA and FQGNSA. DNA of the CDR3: TGTGCCAGCAGCTCGATGGACAGGGCCGCATTATCCACTGAAGCTTTCTTT. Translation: CASSSMDRAALSTEAFF.

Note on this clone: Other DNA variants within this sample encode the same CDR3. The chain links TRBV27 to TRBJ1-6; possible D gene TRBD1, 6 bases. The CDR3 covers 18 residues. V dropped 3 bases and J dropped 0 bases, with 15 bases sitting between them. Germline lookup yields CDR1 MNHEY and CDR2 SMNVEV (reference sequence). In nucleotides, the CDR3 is TGTGCCAGCAGTTTTGGACAGCTAAAGAGCTCCTATAATTCACCCCTCCACTTT. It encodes CASSFGQLKSSYNSPLHF.

The CDR3 here is CASSRSGTPNQPQHF. The DNA for the CDR3 is TGCGCCAGCAGCCGATCCGGGACACCTAATCAGCCCCAGCATTTT. The chain has TRBV4-3 and TRBJ1-5; a possible D gene is TRBD1 (6 bases). Germline CDR1 is LGHNA and CDR2 is YSLEER. V was clipped by 4 bases and J by 4 bases, with 14 bases between them. This CDR3 is 15 amino acids long.

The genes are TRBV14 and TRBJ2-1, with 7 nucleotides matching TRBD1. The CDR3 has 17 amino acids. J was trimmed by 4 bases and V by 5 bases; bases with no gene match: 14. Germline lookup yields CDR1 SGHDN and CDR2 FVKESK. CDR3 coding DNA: TGTGCCAGCAGCACCCCTGAAAGGGGGCCAAGTTACAATGAGCAGTTCTTC. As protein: CASSTPERGPSYNEQFF.

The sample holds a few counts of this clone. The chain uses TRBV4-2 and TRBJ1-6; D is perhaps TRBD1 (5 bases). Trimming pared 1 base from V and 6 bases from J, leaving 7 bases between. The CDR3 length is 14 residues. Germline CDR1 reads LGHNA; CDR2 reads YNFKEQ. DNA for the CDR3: TGTGCCAGCAGCCAAGGACAGCCTAATTCACCCCTCCACTTT. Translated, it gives CASSQGQPNSPLHF.

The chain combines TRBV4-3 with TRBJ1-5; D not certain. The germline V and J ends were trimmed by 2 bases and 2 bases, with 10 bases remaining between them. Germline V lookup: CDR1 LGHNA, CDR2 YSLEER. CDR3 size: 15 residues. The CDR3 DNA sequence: TGCGCCAGCAGCCAATTCGAGGGTGGCAATCAGCCCCAGCATTTT. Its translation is CASSQFEGGNQPQHF.

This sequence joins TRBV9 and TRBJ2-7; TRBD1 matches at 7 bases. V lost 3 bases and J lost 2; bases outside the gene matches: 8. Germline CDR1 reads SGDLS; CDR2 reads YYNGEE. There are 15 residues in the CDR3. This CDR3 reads CASSAGQRGAYEQYF. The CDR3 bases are TGTGCCAGCAGCGCGGGACAGAGAGGTGCCTACGAGCAGTACTTC.

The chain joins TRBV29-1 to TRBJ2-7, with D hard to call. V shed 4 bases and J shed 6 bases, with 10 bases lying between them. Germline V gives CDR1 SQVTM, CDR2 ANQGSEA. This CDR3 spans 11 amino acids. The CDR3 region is CSVGAPGEQYF. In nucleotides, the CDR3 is TGCAGCGTTGGAGCTCCTGGCGAGCAGTACTTC.